This TCR beta chain appears in the sequencing data of a study of blood T cell repertoires in COVID-19. Across the whole study: Sample material is recorded as cDNA or gDNA derived from T cells, B-cell-depleted T cells, or PBMCs.

The data were produced by immunoSEQ multiplex PCR, yet TCRdb's version contains in-frame clones alone and is incomplete. This sample carries 180,000 or so clones, about 85% of them seen once, and the ten largest clones take more than 8%. Sequencing was done on a sample of peripheral blood. The clonotype originates from a woman aged 80 or older with acute or convalescent COVID-19.

In DNA, the CDR3 is TGTGCCAGCAGCTACGGGACTAGCGGTCTCACCGGGGAGCTGTTTTTT. Amino acid sequence: CASSYGTSGLTGELFF. The chain links TRBV7-2 to TRBJ2-2; 11 bases agree with TRBD2. The ends lost 4 bases at V and 4 bases at J; junction bases unmatched: 5. The germline CDR1 and CDR2 sequences are SGHTA and FQGNSA. The CDR3 spans 16 residues.